This T cell receptor beta chain appears in the sequencing data of a study of T cells in localized non-small cell lung cancer. Study outcomes and limitations: Uninvolved adjacent lung had more T cell clonality than any other tissue, topping tumor.

A remark on this clone: The antigen is not known.

The method was immunoSEQ multiplex PCR; TCRdb's version includes in-frame clones alone and lacks a portion of them. The data contain about 19,000 clones, 75% to 95% of them singletons. Trimming took 3 bases from V and 5 from J; bases not matched to a gene: 5. CDR1 SGDLS and CDR2 YYNGEE come from the germline V gene. CDR3 length: 14 amino acids. The source is a male donor at least 60 years old with stage I squamous cell lung carcinoma. The specimen comprised peripheral blood, sampled before any cancer treatment. J is TRBJ2-7 and V is TRBV9, with 10 bases matching TRBD2. CDR3 in amino acids: CASSAASGSHEQYF. The CDR3 bases are TGTGCCAGCAGCGCCGCTAGCGGGAGCCACGAGCAGTACTTC. Filled out from reference TRBV9 and TRBJ2-7, the complete variable domain reads DSGVTQTPKHLITATGQRVTLRCSPRSGDLSVYWYQQSLDQGLQFLIQYYNGEERAKGNILERFSAQQFPDLHSELNLSSLELGDSALYFCASSAASGSHEQYFGPGTRLTVT.